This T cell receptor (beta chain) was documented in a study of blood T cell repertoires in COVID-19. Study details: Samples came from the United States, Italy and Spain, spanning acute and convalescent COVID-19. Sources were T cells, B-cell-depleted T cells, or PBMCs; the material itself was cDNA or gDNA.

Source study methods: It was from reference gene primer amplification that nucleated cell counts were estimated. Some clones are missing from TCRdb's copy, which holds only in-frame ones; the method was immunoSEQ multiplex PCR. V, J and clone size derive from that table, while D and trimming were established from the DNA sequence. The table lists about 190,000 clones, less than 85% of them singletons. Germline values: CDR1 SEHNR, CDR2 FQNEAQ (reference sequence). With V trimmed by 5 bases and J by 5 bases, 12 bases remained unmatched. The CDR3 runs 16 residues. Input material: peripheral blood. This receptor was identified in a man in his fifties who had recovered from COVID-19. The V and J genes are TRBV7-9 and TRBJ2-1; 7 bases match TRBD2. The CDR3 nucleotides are TGTGCCAGCAGCCTAAGGACGACTAGCAGAAACAATGAGCAGTTCTTC. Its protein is CASSLRTTSRNNEQFF.